This is a list of T cell receptor beta chains from one sample in a study of cytomegalovirus exposure and HLA in healthy donors. Sequencing was performed with immunoSEQ multiplex PCR; in TCRdb, only in-frame clones are kept and a portion is missing. The sample shows roughly 180,000 clones, approximately 88% of them seen only once. Input material: PBMCs. The receptors here all came from a man aged 18 to 30 in good health and CMV-seropositive. Both conserved end residues are part of each CDR3.

j_call | v_call | cdr3_aa
TRBJ2-5 | TRBV20-1 | CSALRETQYF
TRBJ1-1 | TRBV6-6 | CASSYSGPAAEAFF
TRBJ2-1 | TRBV10-3 | CAIRSGTSGLYNEQFF
TRBJ1-2 | TRBV30 | CAWTDRFYGYTF
TRBJ2-1 | TRBV6-1 | CASSGQYNEQFF
TRBJ1-4 | TRBV5-1 | CASSWRTDNEKLFF
TRBJ1-3 | TRBV5-4 | CASSHLDSSGNTIYF
TRBJ2-5 | TRBV11-2 | CASTPRTGRGETQYF
TRBJ2-1 | TRBV5-8 | CASSLDGTDYNEQFF
TRBJ1-4 | TRBV2 | CASSVIRATNEKLFF
TRBJ2-5 | TRBV7-5 | CVRKKSGGSGHETQYF
TRBJ2-1 | TRBV27 | CASSLSGGGQGYYNEQFF
TRBJ1-6 | TRBV5-6 | CASSPPGTGDSPLHF
TRBJ2-7 | TRBV6-6 | CASSPLVVSGEQYF
TRBJ2-1 | TRBV27 | CASSLALSGRGEGEQFF
TRBJ1-2 | TRBV29-1 | CSVRDYRDGYTF
TRBJ2-7 | TRBV7-2 | CASSSRTGAMGRRPEQYF
TRBJ1-5 | TRBV19 | CASSREVYSNQPQHF
TRBJ2-1 | TRBV7-2 | CASSLGLAGAYEQFF
TRBJ1-1 | TRBV7-3 | CASSLGPTGANTEAFF
TRBJ2-1 | TRBV5-1 | CASSSGLDSGGGPYNEQFF
TRBJ1-5 | TRBV28 | CASSRTGNNQPQHF
TRBJ1-1 | TRBV27 | CASSTSSGWAPTEAFF
TRBJ2-2 | TRBV28 | CASSLKGWGRTDTGELFF
TRBJ2-7 | TRBV9 | CASSGGGKGVLSYEQYF